This T cell receptor beta chain appears in the sequencing data of a study of blood T cell repertoires in COVID-19. Study background: PBMCs, B-cell-depleted T cells, or T cells were the source of the cDNA or gDNA that made up the material.

Germline CDR1 SEHNR, CDR2 FQNEAQ (reference sequence). This CDR3 has 15 amino acids. V lost 0 bases and J lost 6, with 14 bases in between. Per the original methods: Scientists estimated how many nucleated cells there were by amplifying reference gene primers. TCRdb keeps only in-frame clones here, not all; method: immunoSEQ multiplex PCR. V and J calls and clone size come straight from that table; D and trimming were deduced from the DNA. This repertoire shows some 180,000 clones, 80% to 95% found once; its top ten account for nearly 0.55%. The sequenced sample was peripheral blood. This clonotype was sampled from a man between 50 and 59 years old with acute or convalescent COVID-19. The V gene is TRBV7-9, the J gene TRBJ1-1; possible D gene TRBD1, 6 bases. CDR3 in DNA: TGTGCCAGCAGCTTAGCGGGGCGGGGGGCTTCTGAAGCTTTCTTT. It translates to CASSLAGRGASEAFF.